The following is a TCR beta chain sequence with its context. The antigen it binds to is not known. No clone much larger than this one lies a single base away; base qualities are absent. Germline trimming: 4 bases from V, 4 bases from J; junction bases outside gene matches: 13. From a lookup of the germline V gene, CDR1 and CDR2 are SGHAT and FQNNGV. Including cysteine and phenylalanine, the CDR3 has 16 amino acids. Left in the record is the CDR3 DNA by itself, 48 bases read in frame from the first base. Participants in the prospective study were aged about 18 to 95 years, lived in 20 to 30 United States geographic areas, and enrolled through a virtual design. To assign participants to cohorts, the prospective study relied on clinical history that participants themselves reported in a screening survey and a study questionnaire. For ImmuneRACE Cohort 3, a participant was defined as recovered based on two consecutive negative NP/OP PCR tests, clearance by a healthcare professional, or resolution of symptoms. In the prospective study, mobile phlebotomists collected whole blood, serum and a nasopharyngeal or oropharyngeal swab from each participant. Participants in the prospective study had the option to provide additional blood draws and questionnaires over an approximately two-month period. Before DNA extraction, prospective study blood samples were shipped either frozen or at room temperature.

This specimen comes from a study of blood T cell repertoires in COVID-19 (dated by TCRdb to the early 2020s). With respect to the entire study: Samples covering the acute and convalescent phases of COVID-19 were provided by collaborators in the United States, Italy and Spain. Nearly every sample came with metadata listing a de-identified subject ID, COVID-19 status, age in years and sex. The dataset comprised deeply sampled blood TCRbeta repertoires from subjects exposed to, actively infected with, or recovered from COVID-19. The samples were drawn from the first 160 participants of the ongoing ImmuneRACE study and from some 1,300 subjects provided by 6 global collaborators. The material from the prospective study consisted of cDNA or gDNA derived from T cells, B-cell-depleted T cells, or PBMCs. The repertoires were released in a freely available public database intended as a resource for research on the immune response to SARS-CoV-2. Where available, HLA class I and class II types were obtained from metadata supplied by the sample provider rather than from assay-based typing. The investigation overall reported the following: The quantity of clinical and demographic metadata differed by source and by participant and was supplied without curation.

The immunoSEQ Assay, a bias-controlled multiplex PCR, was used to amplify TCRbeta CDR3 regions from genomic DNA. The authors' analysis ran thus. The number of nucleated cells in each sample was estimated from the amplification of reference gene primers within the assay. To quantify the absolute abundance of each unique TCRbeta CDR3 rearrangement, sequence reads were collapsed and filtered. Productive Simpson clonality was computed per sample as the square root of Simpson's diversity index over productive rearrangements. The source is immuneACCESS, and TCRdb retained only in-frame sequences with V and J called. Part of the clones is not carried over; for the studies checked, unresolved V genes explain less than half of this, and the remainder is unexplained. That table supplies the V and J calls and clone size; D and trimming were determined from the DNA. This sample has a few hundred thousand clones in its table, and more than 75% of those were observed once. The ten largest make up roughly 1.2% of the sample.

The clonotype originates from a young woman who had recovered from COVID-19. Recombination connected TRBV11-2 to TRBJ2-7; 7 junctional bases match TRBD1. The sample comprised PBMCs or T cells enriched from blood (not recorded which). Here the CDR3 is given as CASSSGQIMGLYEQYF. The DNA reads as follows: TGTGCCAGCAGCTCGGGACAGATTATGGGATTGTACGAGCAGTACTTC.